A selection of T cell receptor beta chains follows, all from one sample in a study of blood T cell repertoires in COVID-19. The method was immunoSEQ multiplex PCR; TCRdb's version includes in-frame clones alone and lacks a portion of them. The sample holds roughly 34,000 clones; 70% to 90% are singletons and the top ten take about 26%. The specimen was peripheral blood. The receptors come from a woman at least 80 years old with active or convalescent COVID-19. The CDR3 runs from the conserved cysteine through the conserved F or W. Some rows have no size entry. The others give once, few or many, or a class for an expanded clone.

TRBV28,TRBJ1-1,-,CASLRGGAPEAFF
TRBV6-1,TRBJ1-3,-,CASSETNSPGNTIYF
TRBV2,TRBJ2-5,-,CASRDAGLQETQYF
TRBV12-3/TRBV12-4,TRBJ1-5,-,CASSLGADQPQHF
TRBV5-4,TRBJ2-7,-,CASSHPGGEQYF
TRBV18,TRBJ1-3,once,CASSQGQVDSGNTIYF
TRBV7-2,TRBJ1-6,-,CASSLGAPVPYNSPLHF
TRBV27,TRBJ1-6,-,CASSLSSLLFGGGSPLHF
TRBV27,TRBJ1-5,-,CASSRQGGDQPQHF
TRBV6-6,TRBJ2-7,-,CASGRDRAYEQYF
TRBV6-1,TRBJ2-1,once,CASSEGWRAGGNEQFF
TRBV5-1,TRBJ2-7,-,CASSLRPSGASYEQYF
TRBV6-5,TRBJ1-2,-,CASSNIQGAGGYTF
TRBV2,TRBJ1-4,-,CASNGDRRYEKLFF
TRBV4-1,TRBJ2-2,-,CASSQGGTGGMAGELFF
TRBV3-1/TRBV3-2,TRBJ2-1,-,CASSRGDSRRDRTGPYNEQFF
TRBV27,TRBJ1-2,once,CASRHRKGGGYGYTF
TRBV6-6,TRBJ1-2,-,CASSPGGPDYGYTF
TRBV6-5,TRBJ2-1,-,CASSVANEQFF
TRBV11-2,TRBJ1-1,-,CASSLDRVNTEAFF
TRBV11-2,TRBJ2-7,-,CASSYHYRGNYEQYF
TRBV6-5,TRBJ1-2,-,CASRGQGVPNYGYTF
TRBV7-6,TRBJ1-2,-,CASSRSTGGGSYGYTF
TRBV9,TRBJ2-5,-,CASSVAGRGGTQTQYF
TRBV7-7,TRBJ1-1,once,CASSPTGGLTEAFF
TRBV28,TRBJ1-1,-,CASSLSDRSEAFF
TRBV5-1,TRBJ1-3,-,CASSVGQAGNTIYF
TRBV10-3,TRBJ2-1,-,CAISDFGSGGSYNEQFF